The clone carrying this T cell receptor beta chain occurred a few times. Any history of autoimmune disease or systemic immunosuppression disqualified patients. Germline V CDR1 and CDR2: SGHTA, FQGNSA. V lost 5 bases and J 5 bases, leaving 13 bases between the germline ends. This CDR3 spans 14 amino acids. The data originate from a study of OX40 agonist ivuxolimab in advanced cancers. In the study overall: In this trial design, patients received ivuxolimab intravenously at 0.01 to 10 mg/kg every 2 weeks. Partial responses were achieved by three patients: one hepatocellular carcinoma, two cutaneous melanoma.

Profiled with immunoSEQ multiplex PCR; TCRdb holds only in-frame clones, not every one. The table includes about 26,000 clones, around nine tenths detected once. This chain connects TRBV7-2 to TRBJ1-5, with D hard to call. The material sequenced was CD4+ or CD8+ T cells sorted from blood, taken in a trial of the OX40 agonist ivuxolimab. The TCR sequence derives from an adult with an advanced solid tumor such as melanoma, head and neck, liver or kidney cancer. Here the CDR3 reads CASSHSAGYQPQHF. As DNA, the CDR3 is TGTGCCAGCAGCCATTCGGCAGGCTATCAGCCCCAGCATTTT.